The clone carrying this T cell receptor beta chain showed up many times. Its antigen is unidentified. The data derive from a study of T-cell reconstitution after alpha-beta-depleted transplantation in children. Whole-study findings and limits: It was newly produced T cells that mostly accounted for T-cell counts and diversity one year after transplant. Reported findings indicate that, about two months after transplant, alpha-beta T cells came from several hundred expanded clones, which were derived from non-depleted graft cells. The study traced high day-60 TCRbeta diversity in some patients to surviving recipient T cells and thymic progenitors.

The authors prepared the TCRbeta library with unique molecular identifiers. TCRdb analysed the PCR reads with MiXCR anew, one entry per CDR3 protein. The sample records hundreds of thousands of distinct CDR3 sequences, 6.5% to 10% being singletons. The V gene's germline CDR1 is LGHNA and CDR2 YSLEER. The CDR3 is 13 amino acids. Trimming shortened V by 0 bases and J by 5 bases, and 5 bases separated the two germline ends. The chain links TRBV4-3 to TRBJ1-5; D unclear. This sequence was found in a male patient aged 10 to 17 who had a stem cell transplant for acute lymphoblastic leukemia, so the T cells may come from the graft donor. The sequencing here drew on PBMCs, mostly from graft donor cells, taken 180 days after TCRalphabeta/CD19-depleted stem cell transplant. Written as DNA, the CDR3 is TGCGCCAGCAGCCAAGAAAGGGATCAGCCCCAGCATTTT. Translating it yields CASSQERDQPQHF.